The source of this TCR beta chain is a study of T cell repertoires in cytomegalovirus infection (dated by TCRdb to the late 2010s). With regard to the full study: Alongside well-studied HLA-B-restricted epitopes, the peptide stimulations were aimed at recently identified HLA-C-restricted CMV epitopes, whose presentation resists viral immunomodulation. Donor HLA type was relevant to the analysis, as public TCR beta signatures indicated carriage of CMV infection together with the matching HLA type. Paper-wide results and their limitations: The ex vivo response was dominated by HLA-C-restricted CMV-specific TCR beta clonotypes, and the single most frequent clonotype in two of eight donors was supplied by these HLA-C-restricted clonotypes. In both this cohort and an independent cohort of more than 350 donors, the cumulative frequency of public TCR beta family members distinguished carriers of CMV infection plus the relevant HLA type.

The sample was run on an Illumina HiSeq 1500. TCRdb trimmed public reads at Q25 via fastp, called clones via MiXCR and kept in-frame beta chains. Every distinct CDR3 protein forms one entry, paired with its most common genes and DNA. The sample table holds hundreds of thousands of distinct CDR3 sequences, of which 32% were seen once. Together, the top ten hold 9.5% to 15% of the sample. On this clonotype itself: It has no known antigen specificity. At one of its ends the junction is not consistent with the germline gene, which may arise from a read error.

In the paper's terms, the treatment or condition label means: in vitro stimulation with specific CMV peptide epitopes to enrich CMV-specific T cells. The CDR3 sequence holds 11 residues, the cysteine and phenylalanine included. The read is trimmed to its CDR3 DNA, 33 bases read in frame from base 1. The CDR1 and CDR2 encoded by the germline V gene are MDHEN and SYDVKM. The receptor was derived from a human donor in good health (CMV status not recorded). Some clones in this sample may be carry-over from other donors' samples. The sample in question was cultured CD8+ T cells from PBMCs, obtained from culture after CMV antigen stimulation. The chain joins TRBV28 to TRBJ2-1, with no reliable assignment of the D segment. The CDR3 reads CVSSLGNEQFF. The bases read TGTGTCAGCAGTTTAGGGAATGAGCAGTTCTTC.